This is a list of T cell receptor beta chains from one sample in a study of cytomegalovirus exposure and HLA in healthy donors. Here immunoSEQ multiplex PCR was the method, and the copy in TCRdb shows in-frame clones only, minus some. The sample has tens of thousands of clones. What was sequenced was PBMCs. The receptors here all came from a woman in her forties in good health and CMV-seropositive. CDR3s include the opening cysteine and the closing phenylalanine or tryptophan. The order of the fields is V gene, CDR3 length, CDR3 protein.

v_gene: TRBV11-3
len: 15
CDR3aa: CASSLGPASQETQYF

v_gene: TRBV19
len: 14
CDR3aa: CRNRVRTYNSPLHF

v_gene: TRBV27
len: 11
CDR3aa: CASRDRREQYF

v_gene: TRBV10-3
len: 16
CDR3aa: CAISEGLAGVTDTQYF

v_gene: TRBV10-2
len: 16
CDR3aa: CASSQYRPSSYNEQFF

v_gene: TRBV7-7
len: 15
CDR3aa: CASSEGLASTDTQYF

v_gene: TRBV5-1
len: 14
CDR3aa: CASSLEGAEEKLFF

v_gene: TRBV7-2
len: 15
CDR3aa: CASSWLGRGLQPQHF

v_gene: TRBV2
len: 14
CDR3aa: CASSVQGRDSPLHF

v_gene: TRBV19
len: 15
CDR3aa: CASASLGQGDYEQYF

v_gene: TRBV6-1
len: 16
CDR3aa: CASSVSARDRGNTIYF

v_gene: TRBV5-1
len: 14
CDR3aa: CASSLLNSYDEQFF

v_gene: TRBV4-1
len: 13
CDR3aa: CASRREGTDTQYF

v_gene: TRBV5-1
len: 14
CDR3aa: CASSSDSSGNTIYF

v_gene: TRBV11-3
len: 15
CDR3aa: CASSLGSGGDQPQHF

v_gene: TRBV4-1
len: 16
CDR3aa: CASSRFGGLSGNTIYF

v_gene: TRBV7-3
len: 15
CDR3aa: CASSSTTASTDTQYF

v_gene: TRBV15
len: 13
CDR3aa: CATSSLDGDGYTF

v_gene: TRBV27
len: 17
CDR3aa: CASRVEGLVGNTGELFF

v_gene: TRBV9
len: 14
CDR3aa: CASSVTALNEKLFF

v_gene: TRBV4-3
len: 13
CDR3aa: CASSQDTRNTIYF

v_gene: TRBV20-1
len: 10
CDR3aa: CSAESNEQYF

v_gene: TRBV5-1
len: 13
CDR3aa: CASSLSGDYEQYF

v_gene: TRBV7-9
len: 18
CDR3aa: CASSLAGAGGFVTDTQYF